This TCR beta chain is from a study of beta chain features in type 1 diabetes. The authors reverse transcribed all of the isolated RNA, so sequencing captured expressed TCRB transcripts. TCRdb's copy holds only in-frame clones and misses some; the assay was immunoSEQ multiplex PCR. The sample yields under 900,000 clones, 17% seen once. Trimming stripped 3 bases from V and 1 base from J, with 6 bases between. The CDR3 contains 13 residues. Per the germline V gene, CDR1 is KGHSH and CDR2 is LQKENI. The table lists this clone with a few counts. Other DNA sequences in this specimen translate into the identical CDR3.

The origin of this receptor is a woman between 18 and 30 years old in good health. J is TRBJ2-5 and V is TRBV18; D unresolved. Sample: naive CD4+ T cells from blood. CDR3 region: CASSPGSQETQYF. CDR3 coding DNA: TGTGCCAGCTCACCGGGTTCCCAAGAGACCCAGTACTTC.